These T cell receptor beta chains were read from a single sample in a study of blood T cell repertoires in COVID-19. The table came from immunoSEQ multiplex PCR; TCRdb's copy has only in-frame clones and leaves some out. The repertoire holds about 370,000 clones, with 80% to 90% as singletons. The source material was peripheral blood. Receptors originate from a woman younger than 45 with COVID-19, enrolled during active disease. Each CDR3 is given with its conserved first and last residue. The D gene is left open where the match is weak. The size of a clone is reported for some rows only, either as once, few or many, or as a class for expanded clones.

CASSSTSGSYNEQFF TGCGCCAGCAGCTCCACTAGCGGGAGCTACAATGAGCAGTTCTTC TRBD2 TRBJ2-1 TRBV5-1 .
CASSPGRVPFGDYGYTF TGTGCCAGCTCACCCGGACGGGTGCCCTTCGGGGACTATGGCTACACCTTC . TRBJ1-2 TRBV18 once
CASSPPKGQNTEAFF TGTGCCAGCAGCCCCCCTAAGGGACAGAACACTGAAGCTTTCTTT . TRBJ1-1 TRBV7-2 .
CATRTDTGTGGDGYTF TGTGCCACCAGAACGGATACCGGGACAGGGGGCGATGGCTACACCTTC TRBD1 TRBJ1-2 TRBV24-1 .
CASSLAGSPANGYTF TGTGCCAGCAGCTTAGCGGGCAGTCCGGCTAATGGCTACACCTTC . TRBJ1-2 TRBV7-2 .
CASSRGTNSNQPQHF TGTGCCAGCAGCAGAGGGACAAACAGCAATCAGCCCCAGCATTTT . TRBJ1-5 TRBV9 .
CASSLSSGYTF TGTGCCAGCAGCTTATCCTCTGGCTACACCTTC . TRBJ1-2 TRBV11-2 .
CASSYIQGTQYF TGTGCCAGCAGCTATATACAGGGCACGCAGTATTTT . TRBJ2-3 TRBV9 .
CAISAFTGENTEAFF TGTGCCATCAGTGCCTTTACAGGGGAGAACACTGAAGCTTTCTTT TRBD1 TRBJ1-1 TRBV10-3 .
CASSEEGTDTQYF TGTGCCAGCAGTGAGGAGGGCACAGATACGCAGTATTTT . TRBJ2-3 TRBV2 .
CASWKSGTAYEQYF TGTGCCAGCTGGAAAAGCGGGACGGCCTACGAGCAGTACTTC TRBD2 TRBJ2-7 TRBV6-5 .
CASSKGEGRQGTNYGYTF TGTGCCAGCAGCAAAGGGGAGGGTAGGCAGGGGACTAACTATGGCTACACCTTC . TRBJ1-2 TRBV21-1 .
CASRGDSTGNQPQHF TGTGCCAGCAGGGGGGACAGCACCGGCAATCAGCCCCAGCATTTT TRBD1 TRBJ1-5 TRBV2 .
CASSTPGQPNQPQHF TGTGCCAGCAGTACACCGGGACAGCCGAATCAGCCCCAGCATTTT TRBD1 TRBJ1-5 TRBV28 .
CASGFWTHTKLSYNEQFF TGTGCTAGTGGTTTCTGGACACATACTAAACTCTCCTACAATGAGCAGTTCTTC . TRBJ2-1 TRBV12-5 .
CASSREGTGFNEQYF TGTGCCAGCAGCCGGGAGGGGACGGGGTTTAACGAGCAGTACTTC TRBD2 TRBJ2-7 TRBV2 .
CASILGLNTEAFF TGTGCCTCAATTCTAGGTTTGAACACTGAAGCTTTCTTT . TRBJ1-1 TRBV2 once
CASSITGQGAQETQYF TGTGCCAGTAGTATAACTGGACAGGGGGCTCAAGAGACCCAGTACTTC TRBD1 TRBJ2-5 TRBV19 .